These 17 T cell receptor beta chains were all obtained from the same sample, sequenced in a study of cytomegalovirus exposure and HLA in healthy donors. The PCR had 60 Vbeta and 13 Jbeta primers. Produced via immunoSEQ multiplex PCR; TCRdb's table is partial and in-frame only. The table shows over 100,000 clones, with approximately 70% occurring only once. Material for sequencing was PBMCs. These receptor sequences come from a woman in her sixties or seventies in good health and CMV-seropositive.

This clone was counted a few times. The DNA of the CDR3 is TGTGCCAGCAGCTTTCCACAGGGTAGGGACCGGGATACGCAGTATTTT. Amino acid sequence: CASSFPQGRDRDTQYF. The chain carries TRBV7-9 and TRBJ2-3; perhaps TRBD1 as D (6 bases). The CDR3 extends over 16 amino acids. Germline V lookup: CDR1 SEHNR, CDR2 FQNEAQ (reference sequence). The V and J ends lost 3 bases and 6 bases respectively, with 19 bases between them.

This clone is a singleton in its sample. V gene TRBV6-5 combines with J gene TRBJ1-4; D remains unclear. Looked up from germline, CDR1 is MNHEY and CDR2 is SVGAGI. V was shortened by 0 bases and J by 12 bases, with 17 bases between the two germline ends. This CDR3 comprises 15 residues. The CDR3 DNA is TGTGCCAGCAGTTACTCGGAGGGCGGGCCTGGGCAACTGTTTTTT. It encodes CASSYSEGGPGQLFF.

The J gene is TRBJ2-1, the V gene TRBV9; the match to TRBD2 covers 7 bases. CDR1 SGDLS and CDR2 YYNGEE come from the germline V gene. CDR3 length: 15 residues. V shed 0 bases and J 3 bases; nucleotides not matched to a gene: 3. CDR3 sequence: CASSVGWGGYNEQFF. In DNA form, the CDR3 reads TGTGCCAGCAGCGTAGGGTGGGGGGGCTACAATGAGCAGTTCTTC.

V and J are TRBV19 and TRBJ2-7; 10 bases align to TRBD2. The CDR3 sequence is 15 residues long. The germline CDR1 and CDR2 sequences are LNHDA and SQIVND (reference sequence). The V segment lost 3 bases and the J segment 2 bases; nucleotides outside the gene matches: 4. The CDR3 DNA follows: TGTGCCAGTAGTATCGCTAGCGGGGGTACCTACGAGCAGTACTTC. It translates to CASSIASGGTYEQYF.

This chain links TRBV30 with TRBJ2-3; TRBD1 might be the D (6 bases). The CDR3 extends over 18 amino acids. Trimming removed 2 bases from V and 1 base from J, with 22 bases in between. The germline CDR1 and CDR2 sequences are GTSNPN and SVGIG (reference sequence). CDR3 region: CAWSMCMGTKMCTDTQYF. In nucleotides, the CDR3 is TGTGCCTGGAGTATGTGCATGGGGACAAAAATGTGCACAGATACGCAGTATTTT.

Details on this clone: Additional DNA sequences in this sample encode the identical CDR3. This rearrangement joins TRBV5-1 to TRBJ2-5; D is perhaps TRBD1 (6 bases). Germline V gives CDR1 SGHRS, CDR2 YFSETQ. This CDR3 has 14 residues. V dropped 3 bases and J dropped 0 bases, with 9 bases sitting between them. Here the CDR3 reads CASSSRGYQETQYF. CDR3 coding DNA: TGCGCCAGCAGCTCCAGGGGATACCAAGAGACCCAGTACTTC.

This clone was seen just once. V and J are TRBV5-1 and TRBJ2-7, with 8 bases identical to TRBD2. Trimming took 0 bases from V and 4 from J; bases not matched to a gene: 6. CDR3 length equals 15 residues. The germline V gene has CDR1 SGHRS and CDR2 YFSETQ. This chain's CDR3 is CASSLAGAGGYEQYF. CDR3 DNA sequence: TGCGCCAGCAGCTTGGCCGGGGCGGGGGGATACGAGCAGTACTTC.

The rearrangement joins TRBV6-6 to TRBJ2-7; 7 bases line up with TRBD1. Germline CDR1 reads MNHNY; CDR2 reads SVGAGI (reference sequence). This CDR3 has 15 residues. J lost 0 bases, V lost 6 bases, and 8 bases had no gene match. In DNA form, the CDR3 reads TGTGCCAGCAGATCAGACAGGGTGAGCTCCTACGAGCAGTACTTC. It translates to CASRSDRVSSYEQYF.

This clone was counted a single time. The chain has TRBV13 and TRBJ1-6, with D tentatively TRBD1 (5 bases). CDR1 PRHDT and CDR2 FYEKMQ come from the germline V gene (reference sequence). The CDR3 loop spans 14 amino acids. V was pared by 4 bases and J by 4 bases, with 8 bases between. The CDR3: CASSSDTYNSPLHF. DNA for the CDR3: TGTGCCAGCAGCTCGGACACTTATAATTCACCCCTCCACTTT.

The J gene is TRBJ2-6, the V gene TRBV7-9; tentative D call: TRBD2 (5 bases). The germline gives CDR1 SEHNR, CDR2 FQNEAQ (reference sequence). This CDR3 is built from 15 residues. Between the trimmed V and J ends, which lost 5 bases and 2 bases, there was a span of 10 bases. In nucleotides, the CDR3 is TGTGCCAGCAGCCCCGCGGGTGCTGGGGCCAACGTCCTGACTTTC. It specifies CASSPAGAGANVLTF.

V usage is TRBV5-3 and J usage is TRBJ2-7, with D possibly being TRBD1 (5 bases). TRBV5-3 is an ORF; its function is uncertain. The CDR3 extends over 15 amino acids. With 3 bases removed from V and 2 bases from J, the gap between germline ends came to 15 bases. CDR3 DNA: TGTGCCAGAAGCTCCCAGGTAAGGGGAACCTACGAGCAGTACTTC. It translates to CARSSQVRGTYEQYF.

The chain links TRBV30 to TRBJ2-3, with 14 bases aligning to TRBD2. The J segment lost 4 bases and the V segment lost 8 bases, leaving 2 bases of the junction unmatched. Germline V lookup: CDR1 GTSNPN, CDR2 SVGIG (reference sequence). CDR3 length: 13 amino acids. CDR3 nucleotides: TGTGCCGGGACTAGCGGGGGCGCAGATACGCAGTATTTT. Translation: CAGTSGGADTQYF.

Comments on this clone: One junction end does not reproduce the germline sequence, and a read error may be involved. The CDR3, as DNA: TGCGCCAGTAGTATACAGGCGACAGATACGCAGTATTTT. It is translated as CASSIQATDTQYF. V gene TRBV19 combines with J gene TRBJ2-3; a possible D gene is TRBD1 (5 bases). Germline loops: CDR1 LNHDA, CDR2 SQIVND (reference sequence). The CDR3 contains 13 residues.

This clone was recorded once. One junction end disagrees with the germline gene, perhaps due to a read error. CDR3 in DNA: TGTGCCGGCAGCGCCCTCAGGGTTGGGAACACTGAAGCTTTCTTT. Translation: CAGSALRVGNTEAFF. This chain joins TRBV25-1 and TRBJ1-1, with D perhaps TRBD1 (5 bases). Germline V gene sequence: CDR1 MGHDK, CDR2 SYGVNS. The CDR3 is 15 residues long.

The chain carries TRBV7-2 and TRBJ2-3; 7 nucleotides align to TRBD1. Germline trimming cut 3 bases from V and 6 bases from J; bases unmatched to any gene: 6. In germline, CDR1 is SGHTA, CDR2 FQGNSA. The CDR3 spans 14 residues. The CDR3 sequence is CASSFRQGMDTQYF. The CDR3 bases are TGTGCCAGCAGCTTTCGACAGGGAATGGATACGCAGTATTTT.

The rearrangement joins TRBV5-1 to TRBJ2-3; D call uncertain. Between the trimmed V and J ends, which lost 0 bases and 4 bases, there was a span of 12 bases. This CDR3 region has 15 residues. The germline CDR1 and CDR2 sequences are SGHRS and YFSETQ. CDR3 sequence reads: CASSLAASVADTQYF. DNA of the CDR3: TGCGCCAGCAGCTTGGCCGCGTCGGTCGCAGATACGCAGTATTTT.

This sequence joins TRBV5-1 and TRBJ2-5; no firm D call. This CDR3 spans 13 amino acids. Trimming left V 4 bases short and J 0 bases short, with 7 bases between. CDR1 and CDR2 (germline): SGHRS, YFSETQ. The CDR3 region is CASSRGDQETQYF. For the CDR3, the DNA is TGCGCCAGCAGCCGCGGAGACCAAGAGACCCAGTACTTC.